Described below is a single T cell receptor (beta chain) sequence and its context. Its specificity is not known. This sample was included in a study of response to subunit inactivated influenza vaccine. Study findings and constraints: Researchers suggested that each seasonal influenza vaccination recruits few new T cells.

The CDR3 has 14 amino acids. The ends lost 6 bases at V and 1 base at J; junction bases unmatched: 8. In germline, CDR1 is DFQATT, CDR2 SNEGSKA (reference sequence). TCRdb itself ran the RT-PCR reads through MiXCR, one entry per CDR3 protein. The data show hundreds of thousands of distinct CDR3 sequences, over 10% seen once. Specimen: PBMCs from blood, collected 35 to 45 days after vaccination. The receptor was isolated from a man aged 50 or older who received an inactivated influenza vaccine. The chain has TRBV20-1 and TRBJ1-1, with 7 positions matching TRBD1. DNA of the CDR3: TGCAGTGCCCTGAAGGGGGCTAAGAACACTGAAGCTTTCTTT. It is translated as CSALKGAKNTEAFF.